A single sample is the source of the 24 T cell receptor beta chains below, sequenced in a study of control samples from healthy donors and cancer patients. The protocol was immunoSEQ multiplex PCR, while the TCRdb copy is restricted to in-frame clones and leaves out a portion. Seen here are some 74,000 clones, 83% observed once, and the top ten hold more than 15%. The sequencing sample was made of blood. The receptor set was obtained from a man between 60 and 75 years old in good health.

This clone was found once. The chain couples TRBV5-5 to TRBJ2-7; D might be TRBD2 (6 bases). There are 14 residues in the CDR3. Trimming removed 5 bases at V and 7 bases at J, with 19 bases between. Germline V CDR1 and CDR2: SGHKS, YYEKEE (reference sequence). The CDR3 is CASRISGIRAEQYF. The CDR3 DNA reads TGTGCCAGCAGAATTAGCGGAATAAGAGCGGAGCAGTACTTC.

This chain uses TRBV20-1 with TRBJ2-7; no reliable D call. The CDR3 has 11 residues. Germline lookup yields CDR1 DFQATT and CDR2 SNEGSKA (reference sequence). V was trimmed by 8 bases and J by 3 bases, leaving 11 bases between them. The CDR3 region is CSSSKDYEQYF. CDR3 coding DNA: TGCAGTTCATCCAAGGACTACGAGCAGTACTTC.

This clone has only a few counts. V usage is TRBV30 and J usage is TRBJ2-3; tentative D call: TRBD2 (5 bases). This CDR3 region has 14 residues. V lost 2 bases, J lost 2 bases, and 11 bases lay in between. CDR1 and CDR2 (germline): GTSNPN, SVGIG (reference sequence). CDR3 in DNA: TGTGCCTGGAGTCCCAGCGGAGTCACAGATACGCAGTATTTT. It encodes CAWSPSGVTDTQYF.

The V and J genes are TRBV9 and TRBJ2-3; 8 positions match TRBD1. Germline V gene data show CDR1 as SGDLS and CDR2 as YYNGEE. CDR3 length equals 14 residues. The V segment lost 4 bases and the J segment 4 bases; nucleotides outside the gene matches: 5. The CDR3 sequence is CASSPRQGSDTQYF. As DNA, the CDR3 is TGTGCCAGCAGCCCCAGACAGGGGTCAGATACGCAGTATTTT.

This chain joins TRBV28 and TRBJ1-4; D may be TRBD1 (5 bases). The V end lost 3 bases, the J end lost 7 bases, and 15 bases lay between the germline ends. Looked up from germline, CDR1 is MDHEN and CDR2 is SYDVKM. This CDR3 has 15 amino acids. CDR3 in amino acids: CASSFLRAGGEKLFF. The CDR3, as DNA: TGTGCCAGCAGTTTTCTCAGGGCCGGCGGTGAAAAACTGTTTTTT.

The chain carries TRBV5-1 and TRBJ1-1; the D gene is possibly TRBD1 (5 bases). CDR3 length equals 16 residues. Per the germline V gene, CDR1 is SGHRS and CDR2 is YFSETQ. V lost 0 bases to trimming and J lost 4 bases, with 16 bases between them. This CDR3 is CASSLAGRGGSTEAFF. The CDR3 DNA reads TGCGCCAGCAGCTTGGCCGGTCGGGGCGGGAGCACTGAAGCTTTCTTT.

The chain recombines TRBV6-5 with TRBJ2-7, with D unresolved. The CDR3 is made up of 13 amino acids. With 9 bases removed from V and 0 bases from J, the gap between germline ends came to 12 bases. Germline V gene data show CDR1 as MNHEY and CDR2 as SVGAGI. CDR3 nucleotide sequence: TGTGCCAGTAAGGACGGCAGCTCCTACGAGCAGTACTTC. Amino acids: CASKDGSSYEQYF.

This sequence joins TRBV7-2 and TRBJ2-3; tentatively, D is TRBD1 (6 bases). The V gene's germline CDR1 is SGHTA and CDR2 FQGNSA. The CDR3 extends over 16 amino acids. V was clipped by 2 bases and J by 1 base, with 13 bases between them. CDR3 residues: CASSLKVTGRTDTQYF. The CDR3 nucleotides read TGTGCCAGCAGCTTAAAGGTGACAGGCCGCACAGATACGCAGTATTTT.

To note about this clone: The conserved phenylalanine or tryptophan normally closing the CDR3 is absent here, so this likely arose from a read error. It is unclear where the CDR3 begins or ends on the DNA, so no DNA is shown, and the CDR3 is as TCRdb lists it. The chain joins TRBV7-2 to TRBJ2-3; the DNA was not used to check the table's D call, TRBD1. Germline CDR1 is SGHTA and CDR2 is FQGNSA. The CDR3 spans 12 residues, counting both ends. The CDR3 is CASSLSGTGVKL.

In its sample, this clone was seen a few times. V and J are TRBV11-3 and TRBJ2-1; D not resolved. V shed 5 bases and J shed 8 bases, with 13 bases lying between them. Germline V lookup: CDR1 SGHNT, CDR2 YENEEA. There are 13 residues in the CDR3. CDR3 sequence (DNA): TGTGCCAGCAGCCAAGGGCGGTGGTATGAGCAGTTCTTC. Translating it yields CASSQGRWYEQFF.

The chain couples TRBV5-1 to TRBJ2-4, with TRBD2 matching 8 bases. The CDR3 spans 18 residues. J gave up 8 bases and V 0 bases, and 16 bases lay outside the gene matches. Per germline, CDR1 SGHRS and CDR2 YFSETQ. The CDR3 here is CASSLDPSIAGNFYIQYF. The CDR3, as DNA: TGCGCCAGCAGCTTGGATCCCTCAATAGCGGGAAATTTCTACATTCAGTACTTC. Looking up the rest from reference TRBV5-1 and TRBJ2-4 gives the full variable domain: KAGVTQTPRYLIKTRGQQVTLSCSPISGHRSVSWYQQTPGQGLQFLFEYFSETQRNKGNFPGRFSGRQFSNSRSEMNVSTLELGDSALYLCASSLDPSIAGNFYIQYFGAGTRLSVL.

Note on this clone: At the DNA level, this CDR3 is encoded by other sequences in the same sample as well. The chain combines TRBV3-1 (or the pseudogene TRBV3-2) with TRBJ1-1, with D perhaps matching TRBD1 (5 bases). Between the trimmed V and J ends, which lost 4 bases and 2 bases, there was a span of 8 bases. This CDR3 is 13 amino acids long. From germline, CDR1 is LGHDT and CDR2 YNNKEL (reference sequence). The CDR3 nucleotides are TGTGCCAGCAGCCCCGACAGTAACACTGAAGCTTTCTTT. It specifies CASSPDSNTEAFF.

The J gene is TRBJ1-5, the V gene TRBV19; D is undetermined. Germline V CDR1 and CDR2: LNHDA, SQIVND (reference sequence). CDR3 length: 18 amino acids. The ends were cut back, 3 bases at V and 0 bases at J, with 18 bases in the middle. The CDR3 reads CASSITSWEVSSNQPQHF. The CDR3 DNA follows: TGTGCCAGTAGTATTACTTCCTGGGAGGTTAGTAGCAATCAGCCCCAGCATTTT.

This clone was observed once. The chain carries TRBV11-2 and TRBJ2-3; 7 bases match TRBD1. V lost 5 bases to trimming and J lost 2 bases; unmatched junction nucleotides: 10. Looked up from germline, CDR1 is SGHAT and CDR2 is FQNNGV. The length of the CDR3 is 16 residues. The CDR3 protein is CASSPRTGAITDTQYF. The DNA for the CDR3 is TGTGCCAGCAGCCCCCGAACAGGGGCCATCACAGATACGCAGTATTTT. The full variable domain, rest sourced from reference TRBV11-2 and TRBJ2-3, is EAGVAQSPRYKIIEKRQSVAFWCNPISGHATLYWYQQILGQGPKLLIQFQNNGVVDDSQLPKDRFSAERLKGVDSTLKIQPAKLEDSAVYLCASSPRTGAITDTQYFGPGTRLTVL.

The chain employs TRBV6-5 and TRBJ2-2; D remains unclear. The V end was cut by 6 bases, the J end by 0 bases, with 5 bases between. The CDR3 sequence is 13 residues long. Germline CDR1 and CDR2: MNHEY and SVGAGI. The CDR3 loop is CASRDANTGELFF. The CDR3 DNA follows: TGTGCCAGCAGGGACGCGAACACCGGGGAGCTGTTTTTT.

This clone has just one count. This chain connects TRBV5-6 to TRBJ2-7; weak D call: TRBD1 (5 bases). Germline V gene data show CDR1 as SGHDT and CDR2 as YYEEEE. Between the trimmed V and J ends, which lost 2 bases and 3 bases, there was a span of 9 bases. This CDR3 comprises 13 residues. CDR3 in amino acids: CASSLGHLYEQYF. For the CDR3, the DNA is TGTGCCAGCAGCTTAGGACACCTCTACGAGCAGTACTTC.

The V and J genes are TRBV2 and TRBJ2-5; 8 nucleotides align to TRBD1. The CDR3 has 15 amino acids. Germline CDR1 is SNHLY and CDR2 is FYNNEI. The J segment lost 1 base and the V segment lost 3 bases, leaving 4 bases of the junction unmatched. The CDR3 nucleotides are TGTGCCAGCAGTGAGCCGGACAGGGTCCAAGAGACCCAGTACTTC. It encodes CASSEPDRVQETQYF.

CDR3 nucleotides: TGTGCCAGCAGTCTACGGACAGGGGCGAGCTCCTATAATTCACCCCTCCACTTT. Translating it yields CASSLRTGASSYNSPLHF. The V gene is TRBV6-6, the J gene TRBJ1-6; TRBD1 matches 9 bases. Germline V CDR1 and CDR2: MNHNY, SVGAGI (reference sequence). CDR3 length: 18 residues. The J segment lost 0 bases and the V segment lost 5 bases, leaving 8 bases of the junction unmatched.

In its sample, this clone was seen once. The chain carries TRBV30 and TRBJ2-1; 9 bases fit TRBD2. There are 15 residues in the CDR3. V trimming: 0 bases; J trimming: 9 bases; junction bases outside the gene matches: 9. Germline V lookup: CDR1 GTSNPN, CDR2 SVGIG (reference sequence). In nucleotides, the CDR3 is TGTGCCTGGAGTGTATATGGCGGGAGGGCCAGTGAGCAGTTCTTC. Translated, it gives CAWSVYGGRASEQFF.

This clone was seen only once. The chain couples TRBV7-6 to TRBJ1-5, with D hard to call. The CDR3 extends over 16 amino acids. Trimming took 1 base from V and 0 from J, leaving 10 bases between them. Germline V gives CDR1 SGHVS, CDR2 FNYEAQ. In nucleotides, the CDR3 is TGTGCCAGCAGCTTAGGAATAGGGTTTAGCAATCAGCCCCAGCATTTT. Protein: CASSLGIGFSNQPQHF.

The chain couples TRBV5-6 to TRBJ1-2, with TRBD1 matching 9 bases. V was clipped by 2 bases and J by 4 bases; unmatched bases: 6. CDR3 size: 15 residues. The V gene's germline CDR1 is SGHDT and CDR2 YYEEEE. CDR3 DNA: TGTGCCAGCAGCTTCCCGGGACAGGGTATCTATGGCTACACCTTC. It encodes CASSFPGQGIYGYTF.

The CDR3 is CAWSGQGKAGANVLTF. CDR3 in DNA: TGTGCCTGGAGCGGGCAGGGGAAGGCTGGGGCCAACGTCCTGACTTTC. This chain uses TRBV30 with TRBJ2-6, with a possible D match to TRBD1 (6 bases). The CDR3 contains 16 residues. The germline gives CDR1 GTSNPN, CDR2 SVGIG (reference sequence). Trimming left V 3 bases short and J 2 bases short, with 14 bases between.

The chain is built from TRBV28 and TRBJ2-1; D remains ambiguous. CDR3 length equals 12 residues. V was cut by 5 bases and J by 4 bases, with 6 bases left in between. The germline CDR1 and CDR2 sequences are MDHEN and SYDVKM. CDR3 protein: CASSRVYNEQFF. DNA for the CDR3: TGTGCCAGCAGTCGCGTTTACAATGAGCAGTTCTTC. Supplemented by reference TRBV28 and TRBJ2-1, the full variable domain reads DVKVTQSSRYLVKRTGEKVFLECVQDMDHENMFWYRQDPGLGLRLIYFSYDVKMKEKGDIPEGYSVSREKKERFSLILESASTNQTSMYLCASSRVYNEQFFGPGTRLTVL.

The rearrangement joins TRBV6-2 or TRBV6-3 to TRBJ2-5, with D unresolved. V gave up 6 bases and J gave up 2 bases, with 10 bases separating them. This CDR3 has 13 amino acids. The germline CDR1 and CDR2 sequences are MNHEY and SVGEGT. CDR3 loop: CASSSFKQETQYF. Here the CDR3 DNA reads TGTGCCAGCAGCTCTTTCAAGCAAGAGACCCAGTACTTC.